These 20 T cell receptor beta chains originate from one sample sequenced in a study of cytomegalovirus exposure and HLA in healthy donors. The PCR contained 60 Vbeta and 13 Jbeta primers. Some clones are missing from TCRdb's copy, which holds only in-frame ones; the method was immunoSEQ multiplex PCR. The data show roughly 180,000 clones, with around 75% seen just once and around 2.6% held by the top ten. The specimen sequenced was PBMCs. These TCRs come from a female donor in good health and CMV-seronegative.

As to this clone: Other DNA sequences from this sample encode an identical CDR3 as well. The chain links TRBV7-3 to TRBJ1-1; TRBD1 matches at 7 bases. The V gene's germline CDR1 is SGHTA and CDR2 FQGTGA. Losses at the gene ends were 4 bases for V and 3 bases for J; bases not matched to a gene: 2. The CDR3 is 13 amino acids. The CDR3 DNA reads TGTGCCAGCAGCTCCGGGACAGACACTGAAGCTTTCTTT. It is translated as CASSSGTDTEAFF.

In its sample, this clone was seen once. This chain uses TRBV18 with TRBJ2-3, with D possibly being TRBD1 (6 bases). This CDR3 has 16 residues. V lost 1 base to trimming and J lost 3 bases, with 14 bases between them. The germline CDR1 and CDR2 sequences are KGHSH and LQKENI. CDR3 region: CASSPLYRVGTDTQYF. The CDR3 DNA is TGTGCCAGCTCACCACTCTACAGGGTAGGGACAGATACGCAGTATTTT. Full variable domain (missing parts from reference TRBV18 and TRBJ2-3): NAGVMQNPRHLVRRRGQEARLRCSPMKGHSHVYWYRQLPEEGLKFMVYLQKENIIDESGMPKERFSAEFPKEGPSILRIQQVVRGDSAAYFCASSPLYRVGTDTQYFGPGTRLTVL.

This clone was picked up one time. The chain links TRBV7-9 to TRBJ2-7, with D uncertain. This CDR3 has 11 residues. The V gene's germline CDR1 is SEHNR and CDR2 FQNEAQ (reference sequence). The V gene lost 7 bases and the J gene lost 4 bases, with 8 bases spanning the gap. DNA of the CDR3: TGTGCCAGCACCATAGATTACGAGCAGTACTTC. It codes for CASTIDYEQYF.

The gene calls are TRBV29-1 and TRBJ2-1; the match to TRBD2 covers 9 bases. This CDR3 comprises 14 residues. Germline-derived CDR1 and CDR2 are SQVTM and ANQGSEA. With V trimmed by 6 bases and J by 4 bases, 7 bases remained unmatched. The CDR3 DNA is TGCAGCGTCGAGCTAGCGGGACAGTACAATGAGCAGTTCTTC. It yields the protein CSVELAGQYNEQFF.

This clone has only a few counts. This rearrangement joins TRBV6-1 to TRBJ2-5; TRBD2 agrees at 12 bases. The assigned J gene may be wrong: the sequence end matches TRBJ2-7 better. CDR1 MNHNS and CDR2 SASEGT come from the germline V gene. The CDR3 sequence is 16 residues long. In nucleotides, the CDR3 is TGTGCCAGCAGTGAAACGGCGACTAGCGGGAGTTACGAGCAGTACTTC. This encodes CASSETATSGSYEQYF.

In its sample, this clone was seen a few times. The chain uses TRBV7-9 and TRBJ1-1, with D uncertain. The CDR3 contains 12 residues. V was pared by 11 bases and J by 1 base, with 11 bases between. Germline-derived CDR1 and CDR2 are SEHNR and FQNEAQ (reference sequence). The CDR3 region has the DNA TGTGCCTGGGCACGTTCGAACACTGAAGCTTTCTTT. Translating gives CAWARSNTEAFF.

The V and J genes are TRBV30 and TRBJ1-3; D not certain. The germline V gene has CDR1 GTSNPN and CDR2 SVGIG (reference sequence). The CDR3 runs 15 residues. The V end was cut by 0 bases, the J end by 0 bases, with 9 bases between. For the CDR3, the DNA is TGTGCCTGGAGTGTACGCACAAGCTCTGGAAACACCATATATTTT. Translating it yields CAWSVRTSSGNTIYF.

This clone was picked up a small number of times. The gene calls are TRBV30 and TRBJ2-3, with TRBD2 matching over 14 bases. The CDR3 consists of 16 residues. Per germline, CDR1 GTSNPN and CDR2 SVGIG (reference sequence). V was pared by 0 bases and J by 4 bases, with 3 bases of the junction left unmatched. The chain's CDR3 is CAWSVGTSGSSDTQYF. The CDR3 nucleotides are TGTGCCTGGAGTGTTGGGACTAGCGGGAGTTCAGATACGCAGTATTTT.

The chain uses TRBV7-8 and TRBJ2-7, with TRBD1 as a possible D gene (6 bases). Germline CDR1 SGHVS, CDR2 FQNEAQ. Deletions cut 2 bases from V and 4 bases from J, with 21 bases between. This CDR3 region has 17 residues. The chain's CDR3 is CASSLQVVVGTHYEQYF. CDR3 nucleotide sequence: TGTGCCAGCAGCTTACAGGTTGTTGTCGGGACACATTACGAGCAGTACTTC. The full variable domain, in which reference TRBV7-8 and TRBJ2-7 provide the parts outside the CDR3, is GAGVSQSPRYKVAKRGQDVALRCDPISGHVSLFWYQQALGQGPEFLTYFQNEAQLDKSGLPSDRFFAERPEGSVSTLKIQRTQQEDSAVYLCASSLQVVVGTHYEQYFGPGTRLTVT.

The genes are TRBV6-5 and TRBJ2-7, with D perhaps matching TRBD1 (6 bases). V was trimmed by 0 bases and J by 3 bases, leaving 9 bases between them. The CDR3 is made up of 14 amino acids. CDR1 is MNHEY, CDR2 SVGAGI, per germline. CDR3 protein: CASSYSDSYYEQYF. The CDR3 region has the DNA TGTGCCAGCAGTTACTCGGACAGCTACTACGAGCAGTACTTC.

This chain uses TRBV11-3 with TRBJ2-2; D possibly corresponds to TRBD1 (6 bases). Deletions cut 4 bases from V and 6 bases from J, with 9 bases between. Germline-derived CDR1 and CDR2 are SGHNT and YENEEA. The CDR3 is 13 residues long. This CDR3 reads CASSSDRSGELFF. CDR3 bases: TGTGCCAGCAGCTCTGACAGGTCCGGGGAGCTGTTTTTT.

V is TRBV2 and J is TRBJ2-1; D unresolved. The germline V gene has CDR1 SNHLY and CDR2 FYNNEI. This CDR3 contains 15 residues. Deletions cut 4 bases from V and 5 bases from J, with 15 bases between. The CDR3 DNA is TGTGCCAGCAGTGCGACCGGATTGGGCAACAATGAGCAGTTCTTC. Its translation is CASSATGLGNNEQFF.

This chain joins TRBV2 and TRBJ1-1, with D uncertain. The CDR3 sequence is 14 residues long. Germline V gene sequence: CDR1 SNHLY, CDR2 FYNNEI. V was clipped by 2 bases and J by 6 bases, with 13 bases between them. In DNA form, the CDR3 reads TGTGCCAGCAGTGAACCTTCCAGGCCGGCTGAAGCTTTCTTT. Translated: CASSEPSRPAEAFF. The whole variable domain, remainder taken from reference TRBV2 and TRBJ1-1, is EPEVTQTPSHQVTQMGQEVILRCVPISNHLYFYWYRQILGQKVEFLVSFYNNEISEKSEIFDDQFSVERPDGSNFTLKIRSTKLEDSAMYFCASSEPSRPAEAFFGQGTRLTVV.

This chain joins TRBV7-6 and TRBJ2-7, with 7 bases that match TRBD2. Trimming removed 2 bases from V and 5 bases from J; junction bases left unmatched: 6. The germline gives CDR1 SGHVS, CDR2 FNYEAQ. This CDR3 comprises 14 residues. CDR3 protein: CASSLLSGGDEQYF. In DNA, the CDR3 is TGTGCCAGCAGCTTACTGTCGGGAGGTGACGAGCAGTACTTC. Supplemented by reference TRBV7-6 and TRBJ2-7, the full variable domain reads GAGVSQSPRYKVTKRGQDVALRCDPISGHVSLYWYRQALGQGPEFLTYFNYEAQQDKSGLPNDRFSAERPEGSISTLTIQRTEQRDSAMYRCASSLLSGGDEQYFGPGTRLTVT.

This clone was found a few times. This chain connects TRBV4-3 to TRBJ2-3; 8 bases align to TRBD2. J lost 0 bases, V lost 0 bases, and 8 bases had no gene match. Germline V lookup: CDR1 LGHNA, CDR2 YSLEER. This CDR3 has 18 residues. CDR3 sequence reads: CASSQEFREGESTDTQYF. CDR3 in DNA: TGCGCCAGCAGCCAAGAGTTCCGGGAGGGAGAGAGCACAGATACGCAGTATTTT.

This clone was observed a single time. This specimen includes other DNA sequences encoding the same CDR3. The rearrangement joins TRBV5-5 to TRBJ2-7; 11 bases agree with TRBD1. This CDR3 is 15 amino acids long. J gave up 4 bases and V 3 bases, and 6 bases lay outside the gene matches. Germline V gene data show CDR1 as SGHKS and CDR2 as YYEKEE (reference sequence). CDR3 amino acids: CASSSDRGRSYEQYF. CDR3 in DNA: TGTGCCAGCAGCTCGGACAGGGGGCGCAGTTACGAGCAGTACTTC.

The chain joins TRBV19 to TRBJ2-3; 7 bases align to TRBD1. Trimming took 5 bases from V and 0 from J; bases not matched to a gene: 5. The CDR3 extends over 15 amino acids. Germline lookup yields CDR1 LNHDA and CDR2 SQIVND (reference sequence). CDR3 in DNA: TGTGCCAGTAGTTCGACAGGGCCTAGCACAGATACGCAGTATTTT. It encodes CASSSTGPSTDTQYF.

CDR3 bases: TGTGCCAGCAGCACAGACAGGTCCTACGAGCAGTACTTC. As protein: CASSTDRSYEQYF. The rearrangement joins TRBV2 to TRBJ2-7, with D possibly being TRBD1 (6 bases). Trimming shortened V by 6 bases and J by 1 base, and 10 bases separated the two germline ends. This CDR3 spans 13 amino acids. Germline V gene data show CDR1 as SNHLY and CDR2 as FYNNEI.

This clone has more than one count but fewer than ten. Here the CDR3 reads CASSLGTENEQYF. CDR3 sequence (DNA): TGTGCCAGCAGCTTAGGGACAGAGAACGAGCAGTACTTC. This chain uses TRBV7-2 with TRBJ2-7; TRBD1 might be the D (6 bases). V was pared by 1 base and J by 5 bases, with 9 bases between. The CDR3 runs to 13 residues. Germline V gene data show CDR1 as SGHTA and CDR2 as FQGNSA.

The rearrangement uses TRBV27 and TRBJ1-6; TRBD1 aligns across 9 bases. CDR3 length: 16 amino acids. Germline V gene lookup returns CDR1 MNHEY and CDR2 SMNVEV (reference sequence). After removal of 2 bases from V and 5 bases from J, the junction contained 4 bases not matched to a gene. In DNA form, the CDR3 reads TGTGCCAGCAGTTTACTAGGGGACAGGGATAATTCACCCCTCCACTTT. Translated, it gives CASSLLGDRDNSPLHF.